This T cell receptor beta chain was identified in a study of Ad26.COV2.S vaccination and SARS-CoV-2 variants. Study overall: Into the muscle, Ad26.COV2.S was dosed once or twice, 56 days apart.

This clone came up once. As yet, its antigen is unknown. Clones were read by immunoSEQ multiplex PCR, and TCRdb kept only the in-frame ones, dropping some. This sample has 200,000 to 300,000 clones, with approximately 90% found just once. Study results and limitations: Placebo recipients and vaccine recipients were similar in non-spike TCR breadth.

Losses at the gene ends were 1 base for V and 2 bases for J; bases not matched to a gene: 4. This CDR3 spans 15 amino acids. The V gene's germline CDR1 is SEHNR and CDR2 FQNEAQ (reference sequence). Described treatment: some 20 received Ad26.COV2.S at low or high dose, single or two shots; 5 received placebo; per-sample allocation not given. Day 63 following the first vaccine or placebo injection was when the samples were taken. The sample was peripheral blood, taken in a trial of Ad26.COV2.S vaccine versus placebo. The receptor comes from a person aged 18 to 65 who received the Ad26.COV2.S COVID-19 vaccine or a placebo. The rearrangement uses TRBV7-9 and TRBJ2-7, with 8 bases fitting TRBD1. DNA of the CDR3: TGTGCCAGCAGCTTAGGGGACAGGAGCGCCTACGAGCAGTACTTC. It codes for CASSLGDRSAYEQYF.